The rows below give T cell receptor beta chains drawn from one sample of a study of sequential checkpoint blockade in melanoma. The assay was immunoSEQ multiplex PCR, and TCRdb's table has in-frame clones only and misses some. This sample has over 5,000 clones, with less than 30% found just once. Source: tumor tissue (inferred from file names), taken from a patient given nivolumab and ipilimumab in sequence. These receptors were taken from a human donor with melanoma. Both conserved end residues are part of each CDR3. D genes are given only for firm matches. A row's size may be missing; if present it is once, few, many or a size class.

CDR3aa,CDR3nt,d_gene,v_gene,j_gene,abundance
CASSYFWNYGYTF,TGTGCCAGCAGTTACTTCTGGAACTATGGCTACACCTTC,NA,TRBV6-8,TRBJ1-2,NA
CASSLSTSARGNEQFF,TGCGCCAGCAGCTTGTCGACTAGCGCCAGGGGCAATGAGCAGTTCTTC,TRBD2,TRBV5-1,TRBJ2-1,NA
CASSQRPRVPKNIQYF,TGCGCCAGCAGTCAAAGACCCAGGGTTCCCAAAAACATTCAGTACTTC,NA,TRBV23-1,TRBJ2-4,few
CASAQGITAEAFF,TGTGCCAGCGCCCAGGGGATTACGGCTGAAGCTTTCTTT,NA,TRBV6-8,TRBJ1-1,few
CASSESGRAPGAQYF,TGCGCCAGCAGTGAAAGCGGGAGGGCCCCTGGGGCGCAGTATTTT,TRBD2,TRBV10-2,TRBJ2-3,NA
CAIRDNQETQYF,TGTGCCATCAGGGACAACCAAGAGACCCAGTACTTC,NA,TRBV6-8,TRBJ2-5,many
CASSYGSGLSTDTQYF,TGTGCCAGCAGTTACGGGTCCGGATTGAGCACAGATACGCAGTATTTT,NA,TRBV6-8,TRBJ2-3,NA
CASSLAFLGYEQYF,TGTGCCAGCAGCTTAGCTTTTCTGGGTTACGAGCAGTACTTC,NA,TRBV7-1,TRBJ2-7,NA
CATSRDRGWNNEQFF,TGTGCCACCAGCAGAGATCGGGGGTGGAACAATGAGCAGTTCTTC,NA,TRBV15,TRBJ2-1,few
CASNYAGGLLYNEQFF,TGTGCCAGCAACTACGCGGGCGGTTTACTCTACAATGAGCAGTTCTTC,NA,TRBV6-8,TRBJ2-1,NA
CASLQYQAAYEQYF,TGCGCCAGCCTACAGTACCAGGCGGCCTACGAGCAGTACTTC,NA,TRBV10-2,TRBJ2-7,NA
CASSPQAGTGDTQYF,TGTGCCAGCAGTCCCCAAGCGGGAACGGGAGATACGCAGTATTTT,TRBD2,TRBV28,TRBJ2-3,medium-sized
CASSLTPGNTEAFF,TGTGCCAGCAGCTTAACCCCAGGGAACACTGAAGCTTTCTTT,NA,TRBV11-3,TRBJ1-1,medium-sized
CASSLAGANYGYTF,TGTGCCAGCAGTTTAGCAGGGGCAAACTATGGCTACACCTTC,NA,TRBV28,TRBJ1-2,few
CATQLSNQPQHF,TGTGCCACCCAACTTAGCAATCAGCCCCAGCATTTT,NA,TRBV28,TRBJ1-5,NA
CASSLWGGYTEAFF,TGTGCCAGCAGCTTGTGGGGCGGGTACACTGAAGCTTTCTTT,NA,TRBV11-3,TRBJ1-1,many
CSVLPGAGYGYTF,TGCAGCGTCTTGCCAGGGGCAGGGTATGGCTACACCTTC,NA,TRBV29-1,TRBJ1-2,NA
CASSTRQGGNEKLFF,TGTGCCAGCAGCACCCGACAGGGGGGGAATGAAAAACTGTTTTTT,TRBD1,TRBV11-3,TRBJ1-4,many
CASKKTGSTGELFF,TGTGCCAGTAAAAAGACAGGGTCAACCGGGGAGCTGTTTTTT,TRBD1,TRBV19,TRBJ2-2,NA
CASSQERQAYYEQYF,TGCGCCAGCAGCCAAGAACGTCAGGCGTACTACGAGCAGTACTTC,NA,TRBV4-1,TRBJ2-7,many
CASSLPRTNEKLFF,TGTGCCAGCAGTTTACCGAGAACTAATGAAAAACTGTTTTTT,NA,TRBV28,TRBJ1-4,few
CASSGLADYNEQFF,TGCGCCAGCAGCGGACTAGCAGATTACAATGAGCAGTTCTTC,TRBD2,TRBV4-1,TRBJ2-1,NA
CASSIQGARGQGHQPQHF,TGTGCCAGTAGTATCCAGGGAGCCCGGGGGCAGGGCCATCAGCCCCAGCATTTT,NA,TRBV19,TRBJ1-5,NA
CASSLGDRVRDEQFF,TGTGCCAGCAGTTTAGGGGACAGGGTTCGGGATGAGCAGTTCTTC,TRBD1,TRBV28,TRBJ2-1,NA
CASTRGNYGYTF,TGTGCCAGTACCAGGGGAAACTATGGCTACACCTTC,NA,TRBV19,TRBJ1-2,NA
CASSIAVGGTDTQYF,TGTGCCAGTAGTATAGCCGTCGGGGGCACAGATACGCAGTATTTT,NA,TRBV19,TRBJ2-3,NA
CASSLESAPEQYF,TGCGCCAGCAGCTTGGAGTCAGCTCCCGAGCAGTACTTC,NA,TRBV23-1,TRBJ2-7,NA
CASSGIRASTDTQYF,TGCGCCAGCAGCGGGATTAGGGCTAGCACAGATACGCAGTATTTT,NA,TRBV1,TRBJ2-3,few
CASSALTGGNSPLHF,TGTGCCAGCAGTGCATTGACAGGGGGCAATTCACCCCTCCACTTT,TRBD1,TRBV27,TRBJ1-6,NA
CASSPSGGRTDTQYF,TGTGCCAGCTCACCAAGCGGGGGGAGGACAGATACGCAGTATTTT,TRBD2,TRBV18,TRBJ2-3,NA